The source of this T cell receptor beta chain is a study of siplizumab effects on memory and regulatory T cells. Where three donor pairs were concerned, the unstimulated naive, memory, effector memory and TEMRA subsets underwent sequencing. The study, taken as a whole, reports: No naive or memory phenotype could be assigned to roughly 75-95% of proliferating clones. Alloreactive sequences from unstimulated CD4+ memory cells fell significantly with siplizumab. Researchers could map only a minor fraction of alloreactive clones to unstimulated subsets.

The length of the CDR3 is 14 residues. CDR1 and CDR2 from the germline V gene are LNHDA and SQIVND (reference sequence). The V gene end was trimmed by 5 bases and the J gene end by 2 bases; junction bases not matched to a gene: 6. TCRdb's copy holds only in-frame clones and misses some; the assay was immunoSEQ multiplex PCR. The repertoire has tens of thousands of clones, roughly 97% of them found once; the top ten carry approximately 0.031%. With regard to this clone: What it recognizes is unknown.

The receptor was derived from a human donor in good health. This chain uses TRBV19 with TRBJ2-7; 7 positions match TRBD1. Sequenced: naive CD4+ T cells sorted from blood. CDR3 DNA: TGTGCCAGTAGTCTAGGGACAGATCCCTACGAGCAGTACTTC. The encoded protein is CASSLGTDPYEQYF.